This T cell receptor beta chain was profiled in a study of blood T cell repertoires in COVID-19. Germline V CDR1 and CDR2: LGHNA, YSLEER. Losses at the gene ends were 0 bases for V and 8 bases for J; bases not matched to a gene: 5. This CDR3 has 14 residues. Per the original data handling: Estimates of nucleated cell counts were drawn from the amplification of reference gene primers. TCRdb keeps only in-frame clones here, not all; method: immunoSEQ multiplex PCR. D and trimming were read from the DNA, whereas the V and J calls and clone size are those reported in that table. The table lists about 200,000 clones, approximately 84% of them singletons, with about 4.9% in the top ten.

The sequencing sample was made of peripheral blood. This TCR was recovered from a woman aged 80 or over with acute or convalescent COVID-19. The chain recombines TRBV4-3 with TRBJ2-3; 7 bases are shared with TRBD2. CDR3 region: CASSQELPGGTQYF. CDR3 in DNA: TGCGCCAGCAGCCAAGAATTGCCGGGAGGTACGCAGTATTTT.